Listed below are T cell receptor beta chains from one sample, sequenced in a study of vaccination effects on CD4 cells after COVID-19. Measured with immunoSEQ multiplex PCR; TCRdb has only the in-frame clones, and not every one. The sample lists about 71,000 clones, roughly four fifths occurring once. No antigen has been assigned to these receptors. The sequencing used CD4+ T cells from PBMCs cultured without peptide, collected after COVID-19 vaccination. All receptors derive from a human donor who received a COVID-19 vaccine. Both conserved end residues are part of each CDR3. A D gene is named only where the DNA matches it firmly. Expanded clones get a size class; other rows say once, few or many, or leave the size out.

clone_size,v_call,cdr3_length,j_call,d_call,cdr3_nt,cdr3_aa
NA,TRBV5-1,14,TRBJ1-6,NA,TGCGCCAGCAGCTTCGGGGACGGCAATTCACCCCTCCACTTT,CASSFGDGNSPLHF
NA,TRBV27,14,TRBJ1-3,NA,TGTGCCAGCAGGAGGGATAGCTCTGGAAACACCATATATTTT,CASRRDSSGNTIYF
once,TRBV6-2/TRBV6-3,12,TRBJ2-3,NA,TGTGCCAGCAGTTTGAGAACAGATACGCAGTATTTT,CASSLRTDTQYF
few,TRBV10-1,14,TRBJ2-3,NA,TGCGCCAGCAGTCCACAGGGTAGCACAGATACGCAGTATTTT,CASSPQGSTDTQYF
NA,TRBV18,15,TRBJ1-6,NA,TGTGCCAGCTCACGGGAAGGGGATTATAATTCACCCCTCCACTTT,CASSREGDYNSPLHF
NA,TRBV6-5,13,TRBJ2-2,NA,TGTGCCAGCCGAGAGTCGGGCACCGGGGAGCTGTTTTTT,CASRESGTGELFF
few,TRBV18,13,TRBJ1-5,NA,TGTGCCAGCTCACCGACCGGCAATCAGCCCCAGCATTTT,CASSPTGNQPQHF
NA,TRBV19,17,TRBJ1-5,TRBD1,TGTGCCAGTACCCTTGGGACAGAGCTTAGGAGCAATCAGCCCCAGCATTTT,CASTLGTELRSNQPQHF
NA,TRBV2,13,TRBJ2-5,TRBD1,TGTGCCAGCAGTATGGGACAGCAAGAGACCCAGTACTTC,CASSMGQQETQYF
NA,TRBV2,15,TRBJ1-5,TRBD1,TGTGCCAGCAGGCTAACAGGGGCGTACAATCAGCCCCAGCATTTT,CASRLTGAYNQPQHF
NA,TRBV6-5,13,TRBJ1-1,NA,TGTGCCAGCAGTTACGAACGGAACACTGAAGCTTTCTTT,CASSYERNTEAFF
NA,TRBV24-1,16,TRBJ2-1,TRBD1,TGTGCCACCAGTGTATCCGGGACAGGCTCCTACAATGAGCAGTTCTTC,CATSVSGTGSYNEQFF
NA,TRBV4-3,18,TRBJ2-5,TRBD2,TGCGCCAGCAGCCAAGAGGAAGACGTTCTAGCGGGACAAGAGACCCAGTACTTC,CASSQEEDVLAGQETQYF
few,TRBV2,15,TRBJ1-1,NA,TGTGCCAGCAGTGAAAGTGTGGGGCGCGGGACTGAAGCTTTCTTT,CASSESVGRGTEAFF
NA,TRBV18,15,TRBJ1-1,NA,TGTGCCAGCTCAGTTGATGGGACACCGAACACTGAAGCTTTCTTT,CASSVDGTPNTEAFF
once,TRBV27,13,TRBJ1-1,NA,TGTGCCAGCAGTTTATACCTCAACACTGAAGCTTTCTTT,CASSLYLNTEAFF
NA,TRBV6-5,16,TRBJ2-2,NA,TGTGCCAGCAGTTACACCGGGACTTCGAACACCGGGGAGCTGTTTTTT,CASSYTGTSNTGELFF